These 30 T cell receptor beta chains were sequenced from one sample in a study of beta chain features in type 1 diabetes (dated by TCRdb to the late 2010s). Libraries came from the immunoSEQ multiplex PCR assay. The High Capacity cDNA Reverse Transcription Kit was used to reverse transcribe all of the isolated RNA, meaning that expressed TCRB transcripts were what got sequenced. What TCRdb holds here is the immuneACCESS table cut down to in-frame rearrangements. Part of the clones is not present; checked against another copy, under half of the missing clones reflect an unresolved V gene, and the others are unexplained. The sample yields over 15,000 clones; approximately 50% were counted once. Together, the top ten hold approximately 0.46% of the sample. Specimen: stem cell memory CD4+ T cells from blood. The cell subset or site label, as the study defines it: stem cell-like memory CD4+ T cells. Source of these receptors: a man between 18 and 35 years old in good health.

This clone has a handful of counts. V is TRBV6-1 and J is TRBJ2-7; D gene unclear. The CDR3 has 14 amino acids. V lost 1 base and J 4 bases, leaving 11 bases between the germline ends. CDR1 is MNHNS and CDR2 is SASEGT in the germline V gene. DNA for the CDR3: TGTGCCAGCAGTGAAGGGGCAGGCCCGTACGAGCAGTACTTC. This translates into CASSEGAGPYEQYF.

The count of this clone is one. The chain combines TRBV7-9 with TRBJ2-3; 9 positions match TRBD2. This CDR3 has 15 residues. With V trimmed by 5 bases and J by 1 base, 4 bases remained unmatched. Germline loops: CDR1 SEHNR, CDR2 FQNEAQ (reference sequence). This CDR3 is CASSQRGGGTDTQYF. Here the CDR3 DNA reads TGTGCCAGCAGCCAACGCGGGGGGGGCACAGATACGCAGTATTTT.

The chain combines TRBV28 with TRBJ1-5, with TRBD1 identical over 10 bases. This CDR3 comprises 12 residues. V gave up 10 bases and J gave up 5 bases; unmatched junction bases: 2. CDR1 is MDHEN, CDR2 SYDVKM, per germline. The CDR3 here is CAIGTGDQPQHF. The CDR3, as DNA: TGTGCCATCGGGACAGGGGATCAGCCCCAGCATTTT.

CDR3 loop: CASRPDRGQDTQYF. CDR3 nucleotide sequence: TGTGCCAGTAGACCGGACAGGGGACAAGATACGCAGTATTTT. The rearrangement links TRBV19 to TRBJ2-3; TRBD1 aligns across 9 bases. The germline gives CDR1 LNHDA, CDR2 SQIVND (reference sequence). The V and J ends lost 6 bases and 5 bases, in that order; junction bases with no gene match: 6. The CDR3 totals 14 residues.

This CDR3 is CASSEGSGGPHNEQFF. CDR3 sequence (DNA): TGCGCCAGCAGCGAGGGGAGCGGGGGGCCCCACAATGAGCAGTTCTTC. The V call is TRBV5-1, the J call TRBJ2-1, with TRBD2 identical over 9 bases. V was pared by 4 bases and J by 5 bases, with 10 bases of the junction left unmatched. Germline lookup yields CDR1 SGHRS and CDR2 YFSETQ. The CDR3 totals 16 residues.

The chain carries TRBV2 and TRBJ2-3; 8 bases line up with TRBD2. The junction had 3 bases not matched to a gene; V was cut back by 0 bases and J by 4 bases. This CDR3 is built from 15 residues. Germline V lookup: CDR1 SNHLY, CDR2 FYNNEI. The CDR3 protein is CASSEALLAADTQYF. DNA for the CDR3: TGTGCCAGCAGTGAAGCGCTACTAGCGGCAGATACGCAGTATTTT.

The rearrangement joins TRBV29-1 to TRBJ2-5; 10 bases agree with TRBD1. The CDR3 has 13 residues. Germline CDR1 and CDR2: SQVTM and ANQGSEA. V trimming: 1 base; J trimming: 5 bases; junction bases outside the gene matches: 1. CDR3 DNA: TGCAGCGTTGAAGGGACAGGGGGGGAGACCCAGTACTTC. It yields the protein CSVEGTGGETQYF.

The CDR3 spells CASILKASGANVLTF. CDR3 nucleotide sequence: TGTGCCAGCATCCTAAAAGCTTCTGGGGCCAACGTCCTGACTTTC. The chain is built from TRBV28 and TRBJ2-6; no reliable D call. This CDR3 spans 15 amino acids. Germline CDR1 reads MDHEN; CDR2 reads SYDVKM. V shed 7 bases and J shed 1 base, with 11 bases lying between them.

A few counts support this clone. In DNA form, the CDR3 reads TGTGCCAGCTCACCACGAAATAGCGGGCAAGAGACCCAGTACTTC. Protein sequence: CASSPRNSGQETQYF. The chain uses TRBV18 and TRBJ2-5; 7 bases line up with TRBD2. CDR1 KGHSH and CDR2 LQKENI come from the germline V gene. Unmatched junction bases numbered 4, after V lost 1 base and J lost 2 bases. The CDR3 sequence is 15 residues long.

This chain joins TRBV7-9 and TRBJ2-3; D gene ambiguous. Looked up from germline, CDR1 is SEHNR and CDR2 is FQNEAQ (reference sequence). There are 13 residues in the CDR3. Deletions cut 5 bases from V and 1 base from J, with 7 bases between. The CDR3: CASSVEGTDTQYF. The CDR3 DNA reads TGTGCCAGCAGCGTCGAGGGCACAGATACGCAGTATTTT.

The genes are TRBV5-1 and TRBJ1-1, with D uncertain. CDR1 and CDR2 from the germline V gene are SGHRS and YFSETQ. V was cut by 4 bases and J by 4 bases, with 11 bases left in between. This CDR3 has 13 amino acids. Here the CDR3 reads CASSLWEGTEAFF. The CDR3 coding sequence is TGCGCCAGCAGCCTATGGGAGGGCACTGAAGCTTTCTTT.

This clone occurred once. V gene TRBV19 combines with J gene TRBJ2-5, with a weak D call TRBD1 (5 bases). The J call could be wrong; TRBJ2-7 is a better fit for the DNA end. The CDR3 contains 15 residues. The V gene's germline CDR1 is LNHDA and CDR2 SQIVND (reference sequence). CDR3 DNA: TGTGCCAGTAGTCAACAGGTGATGACCTCCTACGAGCAGTACTTC. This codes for CASSQQVMTSYEQYF.

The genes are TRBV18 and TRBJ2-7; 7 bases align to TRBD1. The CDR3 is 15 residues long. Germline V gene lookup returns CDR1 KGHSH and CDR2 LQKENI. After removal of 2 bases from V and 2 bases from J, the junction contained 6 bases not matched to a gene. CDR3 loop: CASSPLRDSPYEQYF. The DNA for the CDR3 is TGTGCCAGCTCACCATTAAGGGACAGCCCCTACGAGCAGTACTTC.

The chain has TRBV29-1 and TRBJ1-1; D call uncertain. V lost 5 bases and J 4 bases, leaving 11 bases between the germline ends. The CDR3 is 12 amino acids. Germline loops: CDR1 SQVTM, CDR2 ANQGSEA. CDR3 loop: CSVFTSVTEAFF. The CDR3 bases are TGCAGCGTTTTCACTAGCGTCACTGAAGCTTTCTTT.

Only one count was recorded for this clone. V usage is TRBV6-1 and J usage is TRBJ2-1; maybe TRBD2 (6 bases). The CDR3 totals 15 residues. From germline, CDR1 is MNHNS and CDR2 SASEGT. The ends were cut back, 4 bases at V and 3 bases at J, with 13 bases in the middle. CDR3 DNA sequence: TGTGCCAGCAGTGTAGGCCAGGGAGGCTACAATGAGCAGTTCTTC. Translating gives CASSVGQGGYNEQFF.

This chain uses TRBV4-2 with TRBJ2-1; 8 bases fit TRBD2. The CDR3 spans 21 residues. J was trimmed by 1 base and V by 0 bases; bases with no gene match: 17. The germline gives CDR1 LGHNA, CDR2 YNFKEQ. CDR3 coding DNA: TGTGCCAGCAGCCAAGAGAGGGCCCGCCCAGCAGCGGGAGTGTCCTACAATGAGCAGTTCTTC. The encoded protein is CASSQERARPAAGVSYNEQFF.

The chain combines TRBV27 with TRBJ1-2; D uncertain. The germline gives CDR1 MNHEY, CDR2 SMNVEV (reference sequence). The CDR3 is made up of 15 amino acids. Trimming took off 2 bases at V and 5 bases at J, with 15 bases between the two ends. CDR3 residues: CASSLGVTGAYGYTF. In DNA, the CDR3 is TGTGCCAGCAGTTTAGGAGTTACGGGAGCTTATGGCTACACCTTC.

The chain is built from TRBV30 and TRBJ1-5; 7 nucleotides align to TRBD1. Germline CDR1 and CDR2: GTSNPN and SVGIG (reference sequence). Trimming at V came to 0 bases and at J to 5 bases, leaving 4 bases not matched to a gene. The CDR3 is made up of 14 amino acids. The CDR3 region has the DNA TGTGCCTGGAGTGTGAGGACAGGTCATCAGCCCCAGCATTTT. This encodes CAWSVRTGHQPQHF.

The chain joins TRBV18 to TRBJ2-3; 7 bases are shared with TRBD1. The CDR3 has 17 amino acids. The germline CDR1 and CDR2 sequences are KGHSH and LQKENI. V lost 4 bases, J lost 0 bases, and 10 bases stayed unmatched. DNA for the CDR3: TGTGCCAGCTCACGGGGACAGAAGGTGACCAGCACAGATACGCAGTATTTT. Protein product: CASSRGQKVTSTDTQYF.

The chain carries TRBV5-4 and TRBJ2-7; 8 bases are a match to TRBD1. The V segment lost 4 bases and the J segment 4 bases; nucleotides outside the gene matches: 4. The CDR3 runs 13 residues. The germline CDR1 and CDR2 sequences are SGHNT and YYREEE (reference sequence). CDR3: CASSTDRVYEQYF. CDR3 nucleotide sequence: TGTGCCAGCAGCACGGACAGGGTGTACGAGCAGTACTTC.

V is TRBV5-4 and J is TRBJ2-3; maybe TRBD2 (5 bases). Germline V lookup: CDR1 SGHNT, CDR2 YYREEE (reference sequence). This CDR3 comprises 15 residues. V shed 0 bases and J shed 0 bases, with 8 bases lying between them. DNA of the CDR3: TGTGCCAGCAGCTTGGACCAGCGGAGCACAGATACGCAGTATTTT. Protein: CASSLDQRSTDTQYF.

In DNA form, the CDR3 reads TGTGCCAGCAGCGCGTTCAGGGGCTCGAACACCGGGGAGCTGTTTTTT. Protein product: CASSAFRGSNTGELFF. J is TRBJ2-2 and V is TRBV5-4; possibly TRBD1 for D (6 bases). In germline, CDR1 is SGHNT, CDR2 YYREEE (reference sequence). Trimming removed 4 bases from V and 0 bases from J, with 13 bases in between. The CDR3 sequence is 16 residues long.

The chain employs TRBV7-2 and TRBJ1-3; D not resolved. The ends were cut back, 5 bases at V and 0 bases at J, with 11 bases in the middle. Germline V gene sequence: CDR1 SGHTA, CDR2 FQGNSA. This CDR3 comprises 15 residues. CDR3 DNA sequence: TGTGCCAGCAGCCGAGGGCCGGCCTCTGGAAACACCATATATTTT. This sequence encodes CASSRGPASGNTIYF.

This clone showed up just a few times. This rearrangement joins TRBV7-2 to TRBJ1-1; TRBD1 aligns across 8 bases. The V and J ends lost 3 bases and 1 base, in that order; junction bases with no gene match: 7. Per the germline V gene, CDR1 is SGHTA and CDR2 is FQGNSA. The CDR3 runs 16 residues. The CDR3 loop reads CASSFSQGAGNTEAFF. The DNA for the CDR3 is TGTGCCAGCAGCTTTTCTCAGGGGGCCGGGAACACTGAAGCTTTCTTT.

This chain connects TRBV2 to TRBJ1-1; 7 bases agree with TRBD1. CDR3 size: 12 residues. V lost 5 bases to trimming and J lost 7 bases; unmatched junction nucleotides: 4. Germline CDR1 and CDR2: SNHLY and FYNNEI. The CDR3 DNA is TGTGCCAGCAGTCCGGACAGGTATGAAGCTTTCTTT. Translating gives CASSPDRYEAFF.

The CDR3 nucleotides are TGTGCCAGCAGCTTCCCCGGGAGGTTGGACTACACCTTC. Translated: CASSFPGRLDYTF. The chain couples TRBV7-2 to TRBJ1-2; D is unresolved. The CDR3 loop spans 13 amino acids. Germline V gene data show CDR1 as SGHTA and CDR2 as FQGNSA. Deletions cut 3 bases from V and 10 bases from J, with 15 bases between. Filled out from reference TRBV7-2 and TRBJ1-2, the complete variable domain reads GAGVSQSPSNKVTEKGKDVELRCDPISGHTALYWYRQSLGQGLEFLIYFQGNSAPDKSGLPSDRFSAERTGGSVSTLTIQRTQQEDSAVYLCASSFPGRLDYTFGSGTRLTVV.

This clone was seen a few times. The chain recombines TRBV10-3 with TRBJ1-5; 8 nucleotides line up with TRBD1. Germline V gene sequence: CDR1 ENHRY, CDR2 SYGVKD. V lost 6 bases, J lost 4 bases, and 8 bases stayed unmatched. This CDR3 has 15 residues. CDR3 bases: TGTGCCATCAGCGCGGGACAGGTCGGAAATCAGCCCCAGCATTTT. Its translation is CAISAGQVGNQPQHF.

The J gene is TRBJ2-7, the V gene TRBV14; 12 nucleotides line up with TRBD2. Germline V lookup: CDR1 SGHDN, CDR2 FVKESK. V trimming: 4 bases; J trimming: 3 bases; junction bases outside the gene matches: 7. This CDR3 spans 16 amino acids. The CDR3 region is CASSRSRLAGVYEQYF. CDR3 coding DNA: TGTGCCAGCAGCCGCTCGAGACTAGCGGGAGTCTACGAGCAGTACTTC.

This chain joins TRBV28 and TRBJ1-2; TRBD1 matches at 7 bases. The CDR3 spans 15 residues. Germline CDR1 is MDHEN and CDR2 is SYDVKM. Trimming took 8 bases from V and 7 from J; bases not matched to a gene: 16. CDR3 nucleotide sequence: TGTGCCAGCCGCCCCCACACCGGGCAGGGGGGTGGCTACACCTTC. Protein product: CASRPHTGQGGGYTF.

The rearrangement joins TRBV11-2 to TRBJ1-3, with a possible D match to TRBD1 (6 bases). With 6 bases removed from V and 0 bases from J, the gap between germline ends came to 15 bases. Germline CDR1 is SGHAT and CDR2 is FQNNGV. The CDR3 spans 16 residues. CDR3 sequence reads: CASRSTRGSSGNTIYF. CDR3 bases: TGTGCCAGCAGATCCACCAGGGGATCCTCTGGAAACACCATATATTTT.